This TCR beta chain originates from a study of blood T cell repertoires in COVID-19. The CDR3 runs to 13 residues. CDR1 and CDR2 from the germline V gene are SGHRS and YFSETQ. With V trimmed by 0 bases and J by 9 bases, 3 bases remained unmatched. TCRdb's table, derived via immunoSEQ multiplex PCR, lists solely in-frame clones and lacks some. Of approximately 71,000 clones listed, 65% to 80% are singletons. The chain is built from TRBV5-1 and TRBJ2-1; 7 nucleotides align to TRBD1. The sequence came from a man in his 60s with active or convalescent COVID-19. What was sequenced was peripheral blood. The CDR3 DNA reads as TGCGCCAGCAGCTTGGACGCAGGGGGTGAGCAGTTCTTC. Amino acids: CASSLDAGGEQFF.